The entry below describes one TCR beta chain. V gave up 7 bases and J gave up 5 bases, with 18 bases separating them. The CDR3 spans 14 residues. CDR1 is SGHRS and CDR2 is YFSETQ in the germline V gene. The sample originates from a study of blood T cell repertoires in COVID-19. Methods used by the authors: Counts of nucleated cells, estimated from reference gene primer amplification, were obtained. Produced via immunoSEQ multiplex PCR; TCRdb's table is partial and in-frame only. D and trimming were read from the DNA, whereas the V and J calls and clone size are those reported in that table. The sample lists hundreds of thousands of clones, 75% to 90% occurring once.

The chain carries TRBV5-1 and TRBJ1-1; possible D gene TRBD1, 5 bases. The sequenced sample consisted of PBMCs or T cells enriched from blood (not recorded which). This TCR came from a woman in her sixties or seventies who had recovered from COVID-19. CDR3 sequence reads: CASGQGLQGTEAFF. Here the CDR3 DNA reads TGCGCCAGCGGCCAGGGCCTTCAGGGAACTGAAGCTTTCTTT.